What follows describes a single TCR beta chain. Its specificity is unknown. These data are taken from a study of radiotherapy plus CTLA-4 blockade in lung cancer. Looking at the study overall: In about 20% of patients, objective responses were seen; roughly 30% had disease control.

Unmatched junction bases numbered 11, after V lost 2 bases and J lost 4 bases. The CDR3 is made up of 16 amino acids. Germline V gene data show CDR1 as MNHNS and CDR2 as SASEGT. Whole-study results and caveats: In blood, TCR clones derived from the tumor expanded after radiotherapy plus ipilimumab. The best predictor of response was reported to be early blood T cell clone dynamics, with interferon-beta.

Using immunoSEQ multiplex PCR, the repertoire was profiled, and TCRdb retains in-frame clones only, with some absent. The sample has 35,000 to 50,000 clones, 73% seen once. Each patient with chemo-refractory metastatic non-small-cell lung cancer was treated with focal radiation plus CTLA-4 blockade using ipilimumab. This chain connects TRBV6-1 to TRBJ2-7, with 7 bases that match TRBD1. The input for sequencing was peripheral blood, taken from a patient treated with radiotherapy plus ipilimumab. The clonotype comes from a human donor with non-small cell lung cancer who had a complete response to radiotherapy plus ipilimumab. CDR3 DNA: TGTGCCAGCAGTGAAAGTTTGACAGGGCCTCTGTACGAGCAGTACTTC. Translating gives CASSESLTGPLYEQYF.